This T cell receptor beta chain appears in the sequencing data of a study of cytomegalovirus exposure and HLA in healthy donors. Study outcomes and limitations: It was reported that the classifier diagnosed cytomegalovirus status with high specificity and sensitivity in both the original and validation cohorts. Among TCR beta chains, those listed as cytomegalovirus-associated numbered over 150. When analyzed later, a missense DCLRE1C variant was found to be linked to TCR beta V- and J-gene trimming.

J was trimmed by 2 bases and V by 4 bases; bases with no gene match: 15. Per germline, CDR1 SGDLS and CDR2 YYNGEE. The CDR3 totals 18 residues. It was with 60 Vbeta and 13 Jbeta primers that the PCR ran. The table came from immunoSEQ multiplex PCR; TCRdb's copy has only in-frame clones and leaves some out. The sample has 150,000 to 200,000 clones, about 12% seen once. This clone was counted only a few times. Its cognate antigen is unknown. The gene calls are TRBV9 and TRBJ2-3; 8 positions agree with TRBD2. The sequenced sample consisted of PBMCs. This clonotype originated in a man aged 45-60 years in good health and CMV-seropositive. The CDR3 loop reads CASSPRLGLAGYTDTQYF. The CDR3 DNA reads as TGTGCCAGCAGCCCGCGACTGGGGCTAGCGGGCTACACAGATACGCAGTATTTT.